Listed here are 2 T cell receptor beta chains from one sample, sequenced in a study of Ad26.COV2.S vaccination and SARS-CoV-2 variants. Only in-frame clones appear in the TCRdb table, and some are missing; sequencing was by immunoSEQ multiplex PCR. Altogether 330,000 or so clones are present, roughly 88% being singletons, with the ten largest covering about 5.4%. Treatment described: about 20 received Ad26.COV2.S at low or high dose, single or two shots; roughly 5 received placebo; per-sample allocation not given. Following the first vaccine or placebo injection, samples were taken on day 63. Sequenced material: peripheral blood, taken in a trial of Ad26.COV2.S vaccine versus placebo. These receptor sequences come from a person between 18 and 59 years old who received the Ad26.COV2.S COVID-19 vaccine or a placebo.

The V and J genes are TRBV3-1 (or the pseudogene TRBV3-2) and TRBJ1-5; D not certain. Germline V gives CDR1 LGHDT, CDR2 YNNKEL (reference sequence). V lost 0 bases and J lost 11, with 11 bases in between. This CDR3 has 13 amino acids. The DNA for the CDR3 is TGTGCCAGCAGCCAAGACCGTGAATCAGCCCAGCATTTT. Its protein product is CASSQDRESAQHF.

J is TRBJ1-3 and V is TRBV28; the D is unclear. V was clipped by 8 bases and J by 0 bases, with 8 bases between them. Germline CDR1 reads MDHEN; CDR2 reads SYDVKM. The CDR3 consists of 13 residues. The DNA for the CDR3 is TGTGCCAGCGGCAGCTTCTCTGGAAACACCATATATTTT. Its protein product is CASGSFSGNTIYF. Variable domain in full (rest from reference TRBV28 and TRBJ1-3): DVKVTQSSRYLVKRTGEKVFLECVQDMDHENMFWYRQDPGLGLRLIYFSYDVKMKEKGDIPEGYSVSREKKERFSLILESASTNQTSMYLCASGSFSGNTIYFGEGSWLTVV.